Listed below are T cell receptor beta chains from one sample, sequenced in a study of STAT5B mutations in CD4+ large granular lymphocyte leukemia. TCRdb's copy holds only in-frame clones and misses some; the assay was immunoSEQ multiplex PCR. Of about 22,000 clones in the sample, 78% were seen once. Sample: CD4+ T cells from blood buffy coats. The receptors come from a human donor in good health. Each CDR3 is given with its conserved first and last residue. Each record gives: V gene, J gene, clone size, D gene, CDR3 protein, CDR3 DNA. The D gene is left open where the match is weak. Some rows mark clone size as missing; the rest say once, few, many or name a class of expanded clone.

TRBV7-2,TRBJ2-2,-,-,CASSLNLGELFF,TGTGCCAGCAGCTTAAACCTTGGGGAGCTGTTTTTT
TRBV7-3,TRBJ1-2,-,-,CASSPTSRESGYTF,TGTGCCAGCAGCCCTACTTCGAGGGAAAGTGGCTACACCTTC
TRBV1,TRBJ2-7,-,-,CTSSQDSGTYEQYF,TGCACCAGCAGCCAAGATTCGGGTACCTACGAGCAGTACTTC
TRBV19,TRBJ1-5,-,-,CASSISLWQPDSNQPQHF,TGTGCCAGTAGTATCTCCCTTTGGCAGCCCGATAGCAATCAGCCCCAGCATTTT
TRBV2,TRBJ1-5,few,-,CAGGPSRWGNQPQHF,TGTGCCGGAGGTCCTTCCCGGTGGGGGAACCAGCCCCAGCATTTT
TRBV5-4,TRBJ2-1,few,TRBD2,CASSLELAGRYNEQFF,TGTGCCAGCAGCTTGGAGCTAGCGGGGCGATACAATGAGCAGTTCTTC
TRBV7-3,TRBJ2-7,-,-,CASSLSPGMGEQYF,TGTGCCAGCAGCTTATCCCCAGGGATGGGAGAGCAGTACTTC
TRBV2,TRBJ1-6,few,-,CASSSTSYNSPLHF,TGTGCCAGCAGTAGTACCTCCTATAATTCACCCCTCCACTTT
TRBV7-9,TRBJ2-5,-,TRBD2,CASSLRHGTSGSGQETQYF,TGTGCCAGCAGCTTAAGACACGGGACTAGCGGGAGCGGCCAAGAGACCCAGTACTTC
TRBV11-2,TRBJ2-4,-,TRBD1,CASSLGDRLAKNIQYF,TGTGCCAGCAGCTTAGGGGACAGGCTAGCCAAAAACATTCAGTACTTC
TRBV5-1,TRBJ1-1,-,-,CASSFANQRNTEAFF,TGCGCCAGCAGCTTTGCTAACCAAAGGAACACTGAAGCTTTCTTT
TRBV6-5,TRBJ2-3,-,-,CASSDVAGQQYF,TGTGCCAGTTCGGACGTCGCCGGGCAGCAGTATTTT
TRBV7-2,TRBJ2-5,-,TRBD1,CASSLRGQGSGEQYF,TGTGCCAGCAGCTTAAGGGGACAGGGATCGGGAGAGCAGTACTTC
TRBV6-6,TRBJ1-5,-,-,CASRGSARPNQPQHF,TGTGCCAGCAGGGGGTCCGCCAGGCCCAATCAGCCCCAGCATTTT
TRBV18,TRBJ1-4,-,-,CASSPSNADINEKLFF,TGTGCCAGCTCACCCTCCAATGCGGACATTAATGAAAAACTGTTTTTT
TRBV5-1,TRBJ2-1,-,TRBD2,CASSSGNSYNEQFF,TGCGCCAGCAGCAGCGGGAACTCCTACAATGAGCAGTTCTTC
TRBV13,TRBJ2-1,-,-,CASSPTRQREQFF,TGTGCCAGCAGCCCCACACGTCAGCGGGAGCAGTTCTTC
TRBV11-1,TRBJ1-1,few,-,CASSGRSPKAFF,TGTGCCAGCAGCGGCCGGAGCCCCAAAGCTTTCTTT
TRBV28,TRBJ1-6,-,-,CASSPGTGRGGGNSPLHF,TGTGCCAGCAGTCCCGGGACGGGGCGTGGGGGAGGTAATTCACCCCTCCACTTT
TRBV7-9,TRBJ2-3,-,-,CASSPSGAADTQYF,TGTGCCAGCAGTCCCTCGGGCGCCGCAGATACGCAGTATTTT
TRBV5-6,TRBJ1-1,few,-,CASSTPGRGDTEAFF,TGTGCCAGCAGCACCCCCGGTAGGGGGGACACTGAAGCTTTCTTT
TRBV5-4,TRBJ2-7,-,-,CASRASQKASYEQYF,TGTGCCAGCAGAGCCTCGCAAAAGGCCTCTTACGAGCAGTACTTC
TRBV5-1,TRBJ1-4,-,TRBD1,CASRFPGQGDEKLFF,TGCGCCAGCAGATTTCCGGGACAGGGGGACGAAAAACTGTTTTTT
TRBV19,TRBJ1-2,-,TRBD1,CASRTDRNYGYTF,TGTGCCAGTAGAACGGACAGGAACTATGGCTACACCTTC